A selection of T cell receptor beta chains follows, all from one sample in a study of regulatory T cells in long-lasting Graves disease. TCRdb passed the multiplex PCR reads through MiXCR, listing each CDR3 protein once. The sample has 350,000 to 500,000 distinct CDR3 sequences; 13% to 15% are singletons. This sample was shared with a second study, whose subject was T cells in Graves' hyperthyroidism and ophthalmopathy.

The sequencing here drew on peripheral blood mononuclear cells (PBMCs), taken at new diagnosis, from a patient treated with antithyroid drugs. The receptors stem from a woman aged 50 to 65 with Graves disease. The CDR3 runs from the conserved cysteine through the conserved F or W. The order of the fields is D gene, CDR3 length, clone size, V gene, J gene, CDR3 DNA, CDR3 protein. A D gene is named only where the DNA matches it firmly. Rows give clone size only sometimes, using once, few, many, or a class for an expanded clone.

TRBD1	13	many	TRBV11-2	TRBJ2-3	TGTGCCAGCAGCCCGACAGGGATGGATACGCAGTATTTT	CASSPTGMDTQYF
TRBD1	14	.	TRBV4-1	TRBJ2-5	TGCGCCAGCAGCCAGACAGGGGGCACGGAGACCCAGTACTTC	CASSQTGGTETQYF
.	17	many	TRBV11-2	TRBJ2-4	TGTGCCAGCAGCTTAGACGCGTGGGGCCACTCCAAAAACATTCAGTACTTC	CASSLDAWGHSKNIQYF
.	14	.	TRBV7-3	TRBJ2-5	TGTGCCAGCAGCTCTAATGGGCCCGGGGAGACCCAGTACTTC	CASSSNGPGETQYF
.	16	few	TRBV6-9	TRBJ2-2	TGTGCCAGCAGTTCTCCGGGAGAGAGGGGCACCGGGGAGCTGTTTTTT	CASSSPGERGTGELFF
TRBD2	16	many	TRBV5-1	TRBJ2-1	TGCGCCAGCAGCTTCTCTAGCGGTTTCTCCTACAATGAGCAGTTCTTC	CASSFSSGFSYNEQFF
.	15	.	TRBV5-8	TRBJ1-1	TGTGCCAGCAGCTTGGGCGTCACAGCGAGAGGTGAAGCTTTCTTT	CASSLGVTARGEAFF
TRBD1	17	few	TRBV12-3/TRBV12-4	TRBJ2-1	TGTGCCAGCAGAAGAGACCTGGGAACAGGGGGAAACAATGAGCAGTTCTTC	CASRRDLGTGGNNEQFF
.	14	many	TRBV2	TRBJ2-6	TGTGCCAGCAGTCAGAGCTCTGGGGCCAACGTCCTGACTTTC	CASSQSSGANVLTF
TRBD2	17	many	TRBV5-8	TRBJ2-7	TGTGCCAGCAGCCCGGTCAGAGGGACTAGCGGGAAATACGAGCAGTACTTC	CASSPVRGTSGKYEQYF
.	14	many	TRBV3-1	TRBJ1-2	TGTGCCAGCAGCCAAGGGACAACCAACTATGGCTACACCTTC	CASSQGTTNYGYTF
.	13	many	TRBV20-1	TRBJ2-1	TGCAGTGCTAGATCCGGGGGAAGCGATGAGCAGTTCTTC	CSARSGGSDEQFF
TRBD2	15	once	TRBV20-1	TRBJ2-7	TGCAGTGCTAGAGATGCCCTAGCGGACTCCTACGAGCAGCACTTC	CSARDALADSYEQHF
.	12	many	TRBV29-1	TRBJ1-2	TGCAGCGTTGAAGAAGGTACGAGTGGCTACACCTTC	CSVEEGTSGYTF
TRBD2	15	.	TRBV9	TRBJ2-3	TGTGCCAGCAGCGTAGCAGCGGGAGGGTACGATACGCAGTATTTT	CASSVAAGGYDTQYF
TRBD2	14	many	TRBV3-1	TRBJ2-5	TGTGCCAGCAGCCTTAGCGGGAGGTTAGAGACCCAGTACTTC	CASSLSGRLETQYF
TRBD2	17	few	TRBV9	TRBJ2-1	TGTGCCAGCAGCGTAGAGCCCACGACTAGCGGGGTCAATGAGCAGTTCTTC	CASSVEPTTSGVNEQFF
TRBD1	12	.	TRBV10-2	TRBJ1-3	TGCGCCAGCAAGGGAGGGGGCTACACCATATATTTT	CASKGGGYTIYF
.	17	few	TRBV9	TRBJ2-2	TGTGCCAGCAGCGTAAATTTTCAGCGAACGAACACCGGGGAGCTGTTTTTT	CASSVNFQRTNTGELFF
TRBD1	13	many	TRBV7-2	TRBJ2-3	TGTGCCAGCAGCCCCCGGGACAGGGGGCGGGAGTATTTT	CASSPRDRGREYF
TRBD1	15	many	TRBV6-1	TRBJ1-2	TGTGCCAGCAGCCTGACAGGGAGGCTTGGCTATGGCTACACCTTC	CASSLTGRLGYGYTF
.	18	many	TRBV12-5	TRBJ2-2	TGTGCTAGTGGTTTGTCCCTCACACCGGGACAGAACACCGGGGAGCTGTTTTTT	CASGLSLTPGQNTGELFF
.	14	many	TRBV9	TRBJ2-5	TGTGCCAGCAGCGTAAAGGGTTCCCGGGAGACCCAGTACTTC	CASSVKGSRETQYF
.	15	many	TRBV2	TRBJ1-6	TGTGCCAGCAGTGCTCGGGTAGTTAAGGGTTCACCCCTCCACTTT	CASSARVVKGSPLHF
TRBD2	18	few	TRBV24-1	TRBJ2-2	TGTGCCACCAGTGATTTGCCTGGGACTAGCGGGAGTGGCGGGGAGCTGTTTTTT	CATSDLPGTSGSGGELFF
.	12	many	TRBV11-2	TRBJ2-3	TGTGCCAGCGTTCTAAGCACAGATACGCAGTATTTT	CASVLSTDTQYF
TRBD2	18	many	TRBV12-3/TRBV12-4	TRBJ2-2	TGTGCCAGCAGTTTAGATCAGTTCGTAGCGGGAGTTGGCGGGGAGCTGTTTTTT	CASSLDQFVAGVGGELFF
TRBD1	13	many	TRBV20-1	TRBJ2-7	TGCAGTGCCTACCCAGGGGACAGCTACGAGCAGTACTTC	CSAYPGDSYEQYF
TRBD1	14	many	TRBV28	TRBJ2-5	TGTGCCAGCAGTCCGGGACAGTTAAAAGAGACCCAGTACTTC	CASSPGQLKETQYF
.	13	.	TRBV9	TRBJ1-1	TGTGCCAGCAGCGTAACGGGGGGCGGTGAAGCTTTCTTT	CASSVTGGGEAFF
.	15	.	TRBV28	TRBJ2-7	TGTGCCAGCAGTTTGGGACGGAACAGCTCCTACGAGCAGTACTTC	CASSLGRNSSYEQYF
.	12	few	TRBV29-1	TRBJ1-1	TGCAGCGTTGATAGTACCTATGCTGAAGCTTTCTTT	CSVDSTYAEAFF
.	14	many	TRBV11-2	TRBJ2-7	TGTGCCAGCAGCTTTGGGGACATAGTCTACGAGCAGTACTTC	CASSFGDIVYEQYF
TRBD1	15	few	TRBV7-9	TRBJ2-2	TGTGCCAGCAGCGCGACAGGGGGCGTCACCGGGGAGCTGTTTTTT	CASSATGGVTGELFF
TRBD2	15	.	TRBV10-2	TRBJ2-2	TGCGCCAGCAGTTTTAGCGGGAGAGGGGGCGGGGAGCTGTTTTTT	CASSFSGRGGGELFF
TRBD1	14	many	TRBV11-2	TRBJ2-5	TGTGCCAGCAGCTATGGACAGGACCAAGAGACCCAGTACTTC	CASSYGQDQETQYF
TRBD1	14	.	TRBV5-1	TRBJ2-1	TGCGCCAGCAGCTTAGACAGGGGAAACAATGAGCAGTTCTTC	CASSLDRGNNEQFF
.	15	many	TRBV7-8	TRBJ2-7	TGTGCCAGCAGCCCGCGGACGCAAGCCTACTACGAGCAGTACTTC	CASSPRTQAYYEQYF
TRBD1	14	few	TRBV19	TRBJ2-7	TGTGCCAGTAGTGCAGACAGGGGCCTGGGCGAGCAGTACTTC	CASSADRGLGEQYF
.	14	.	TRBV6-2/TRBV6-3	TRBJ1-3	TGTGCCAGCAGTGATACAGGGTTCGCGAACACCATATATTTT	CASSDTGFANTIYF
.	15	.	TRBV20-1	TRBJ2-5	TGCAGTGCTAGTTTTGGTTTTGGACTCGAAGAGACCCAGTACTTC	CSASFGFGLEETQYF
TRBD2	18	many	TRBV6-5	TRBJ2-4	TGTGCCAGCAGTTACTCGTACCTCGGTAGCGGGAGTCAAAACATTCAGTACTTC	CASSYSYLGSGSQNIQYF
.	15	.	TRBV6-5	TRBJ1-2	TGTGCCAGCAGTTATTCGGGATCCTTAACCGGAGGCTACACCTTC	CASSYSGSLTGGYTF
.	13	many	TRBV27	TRBJ2-7	TGTGCCAGCAGTTACAGCGTAGCCTACGAGCAGTACTTC	CASSYSVAYEQYF
TRBD1	20	many	TRBV28	TRBJ1-4	TGTGCCAGCAGTTTATGGGACAGGGTAGAGTTGTTCTCGAGTGTCGAAAAACTGTTTTTT	CASSLWDRVELFSSVEKLFF
TRBD1	15	many	TRBV28	TRBJ2-5	TGTGCCAGCAGTTTGCTCGGGACAGGGGAAGAGACCCAGTACTTC	CASSLLGTGEETQYF
.	12	few	TRBV3-1	TRBJ2-1	TGTGCCAGCAGCCAAGATCTAAATGAGCAGTTCTTC	CASSQDLNEQFF
.	12	.	TRBV29-1	TRBJ2-4	TGCAGCGTTGAAGAGGGCGTCGGGACCCAGTCCTTC	CSVEEGVGTQSF
TRBD1	16	.	TRBV10-2	TRBJ1-1	TGCGCCAGCAGTGAGGTCCCAGGGGGCATGAACACTGAAGCTTTCTTT	CASSEVPGGMNTEAFF
.	15	few	TRBV7-8	TRBJ1-2	TGTGCCAGCAGCCCCGGGACAAACCCTAACTATGGCTACACCTTC	CASSPGTNPNYGYTF
TRBD2	17	.	TRBV19	TRBJ2-1	TGTGCCAGTAGTATGGGCACCTCGGGACTAGCATCCAATGAGCAGTTCTTC	CASSMGTSGLASNEQFF
.	14	.	TRBV5-4	TRBJ2-1	TGTGCCAGCAGCTTGTTACAACCCTACAATGAGCAGTTCTTC	CASSLLQPYNEQFF
TRBD2	16	.	TRBV4-1	TRBJ2-1	TGCGCCAGCAGCCAACGAGGACTAGCGGGAGGCAATGAGCAGTTCTTC	CASSQRGLAGGNEQFF
TRBD2	14	many	TRBV30	TRBJ2-5	TGTGCCTGGAGACTAGCGGGAGGCGGAGAGACCCAGTACTTC	CAWRLAGGGETQYF
.	14	many	TRBV28	TRBJ2-7	TGTGCCAGCAGTTTGGGGGGGGGCGTTTACGAGCAGTACTTC	CASSLGGGVYEQYF